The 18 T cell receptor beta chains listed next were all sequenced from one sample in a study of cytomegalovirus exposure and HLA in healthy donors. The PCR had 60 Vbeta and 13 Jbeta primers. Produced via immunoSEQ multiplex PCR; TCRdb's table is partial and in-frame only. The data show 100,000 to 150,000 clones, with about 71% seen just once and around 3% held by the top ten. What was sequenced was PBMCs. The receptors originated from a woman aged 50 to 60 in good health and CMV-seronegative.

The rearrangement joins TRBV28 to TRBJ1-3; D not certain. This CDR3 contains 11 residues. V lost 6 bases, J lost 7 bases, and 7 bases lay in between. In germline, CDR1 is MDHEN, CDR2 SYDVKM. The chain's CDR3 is CASSPRNTIYF. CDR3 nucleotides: TGTGCCAGCAGCCCGAGGAACACCATATATTTT.

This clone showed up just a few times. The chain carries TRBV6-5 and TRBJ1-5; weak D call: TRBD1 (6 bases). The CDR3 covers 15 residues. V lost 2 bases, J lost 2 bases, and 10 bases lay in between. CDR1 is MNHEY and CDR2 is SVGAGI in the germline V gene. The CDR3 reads CASSYVGQRNQPQHF. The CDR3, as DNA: TGTGCCAGCAGTTACGTTGGACAGCGCAATCAGCCCCAGCATTTT.

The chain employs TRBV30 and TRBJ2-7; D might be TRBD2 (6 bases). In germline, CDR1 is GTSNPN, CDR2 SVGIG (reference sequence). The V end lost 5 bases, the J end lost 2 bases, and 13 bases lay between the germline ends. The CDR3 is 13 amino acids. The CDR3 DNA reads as TGTGCCTGGGTCCGACTAGGGGCCTACGAGCAGTACTTC. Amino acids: CAWVRLGAYEQYF.

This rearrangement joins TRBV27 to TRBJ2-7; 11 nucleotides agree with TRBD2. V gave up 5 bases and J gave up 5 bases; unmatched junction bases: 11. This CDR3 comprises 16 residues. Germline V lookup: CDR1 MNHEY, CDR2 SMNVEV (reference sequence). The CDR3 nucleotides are TGTGCCAGCAGTCCCCCCACTAGCGGGAGTAGCGACGAGCAGTACTTC. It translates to CASSPPTSGSSDEQYF.

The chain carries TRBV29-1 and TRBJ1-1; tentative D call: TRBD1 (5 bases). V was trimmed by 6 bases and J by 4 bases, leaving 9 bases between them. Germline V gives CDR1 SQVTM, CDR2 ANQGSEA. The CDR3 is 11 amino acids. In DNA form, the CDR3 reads TGCAGCGTCGGGGGGAGCACTGAAGCTTTCTTT. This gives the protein CSVGGSTEAFF.

The CDR3 bases are TGTGCCATCAGTGAGAACGGGGGGAGTGAAAAACTGTTTTTT. Translation gives CAISENGGSEKLFF. The genes are TRBV10-3 and TRBJ1-4; tentatively, D is TRBD1 (5 bases). The CDR3 sequence is 14 residues long. The germline V gene has CDR1 ENHRY and CDR2 SYGVKD. Trimming cost V 2 bases and J 7 bases, with 11 bases left between them.

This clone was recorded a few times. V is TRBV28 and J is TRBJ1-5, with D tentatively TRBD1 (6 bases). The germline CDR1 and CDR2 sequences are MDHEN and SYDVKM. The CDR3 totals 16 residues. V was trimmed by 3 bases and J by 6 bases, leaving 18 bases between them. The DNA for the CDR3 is TGTGCCAGCAGTTTTTTCGTTCAGGGGTCCCCTCAGCCCCAGCATTTT. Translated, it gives CASSFFVQGSPQPQHF.

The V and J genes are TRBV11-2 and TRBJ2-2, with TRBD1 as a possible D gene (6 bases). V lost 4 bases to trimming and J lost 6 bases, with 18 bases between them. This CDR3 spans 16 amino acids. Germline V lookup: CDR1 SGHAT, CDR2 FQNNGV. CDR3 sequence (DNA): TGTGCCAGCAGCTCGAGATATAAGGGGGAACCCGGGGAGCTGTTTTTT. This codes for CASSSRYKGEPGELFF.

This CDR3 is CASSLRRGAGRGETQYF. The CDR3 DNA follows: TGTGCCAGCAGCTTAAGGCGTGGAGCGGGGAGGGGAGAGACCCAGTACTTC. The chain uses TRBV7-2 and TRBJ2-5; 7 positions agree with TRBD2. The junction had 13 bases not matched to a gene; V was cut back by 2 bases and J by 4 bases. Germline assignment: CDR1 SGHTA and CDR2 FQGNSA. The CDR3 is made up of 17 amino acids.

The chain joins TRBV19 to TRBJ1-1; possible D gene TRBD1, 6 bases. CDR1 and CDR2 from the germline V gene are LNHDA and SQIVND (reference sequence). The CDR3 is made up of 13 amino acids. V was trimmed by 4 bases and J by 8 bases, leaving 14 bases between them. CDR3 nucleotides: TGTGCCAGTAGTACCGGACAGACAATGGAAGCTTTCTTT. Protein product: CASSTGQTMEAFF.

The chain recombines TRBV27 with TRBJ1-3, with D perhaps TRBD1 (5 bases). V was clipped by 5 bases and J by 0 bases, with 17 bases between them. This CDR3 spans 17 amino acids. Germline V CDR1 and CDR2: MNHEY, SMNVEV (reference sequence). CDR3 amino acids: CASSVRVPTLSGNTIYF. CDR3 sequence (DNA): TGTGCCAGCAGTGTCAGGGTACCTACGCTCTCTGGAAACACCATATATTTT.

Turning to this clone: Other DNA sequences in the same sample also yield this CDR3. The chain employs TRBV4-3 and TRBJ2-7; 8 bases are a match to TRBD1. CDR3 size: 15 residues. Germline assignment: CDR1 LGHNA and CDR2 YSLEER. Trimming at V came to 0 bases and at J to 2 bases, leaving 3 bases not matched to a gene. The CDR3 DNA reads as TGCGCCAGCAGCCAAGAAGGGACAGGAGCCTACGAGCAGTACTTC. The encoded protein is CASSQEGTGAYEQYF.

The CDR3 region is CAWSQGNQETQYF. The DNA of the CDR3 is TGTGCCTGGAGCCAGGGGAACCAAGAGACCCAGTACTTC. The chain has TRBV30 and TRBJ2-5; possible D gene TRBD1, 6 bases. The length of the CDR3 is 13 residues. CDR1 and CDR2 from the germline V gene are GTSNPN and SVGIG (reference sequence). The V end lost 3 bases, the J end lost 0 bases, and 8 bases lay between the germline ends.

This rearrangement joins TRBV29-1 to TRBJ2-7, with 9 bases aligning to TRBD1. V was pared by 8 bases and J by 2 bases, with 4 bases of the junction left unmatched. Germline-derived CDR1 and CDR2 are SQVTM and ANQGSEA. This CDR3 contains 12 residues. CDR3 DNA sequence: TGCAGCTTCCGGACAGGGGCCTACGAGCAGTACTTC. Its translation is CSFRTGAYEQYF.

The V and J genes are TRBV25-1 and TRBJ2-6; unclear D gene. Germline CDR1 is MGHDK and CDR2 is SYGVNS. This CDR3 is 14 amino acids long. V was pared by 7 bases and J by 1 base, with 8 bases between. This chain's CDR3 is CASKSKSGANVLTF. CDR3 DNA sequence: TGTGCCAGCAAATCAAAATCTGGGGCCAACGTCCTGACTTTC. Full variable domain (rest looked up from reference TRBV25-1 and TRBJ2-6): EADIYQTPRYLVIGTGKKITLECSQTMGHDKMYWYQQDPGMELHLIHYSYGVNSTEKGDLSSESTVSRIRTEHFPLTLESARPSHTSQYLCASKSKSGANVLTFGAGSRLTVL.

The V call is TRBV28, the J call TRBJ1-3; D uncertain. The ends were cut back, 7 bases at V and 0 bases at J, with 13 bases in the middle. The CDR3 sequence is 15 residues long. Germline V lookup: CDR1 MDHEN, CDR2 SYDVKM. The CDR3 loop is CASTSTGISGNTIYF. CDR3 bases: TGTGCCAGCACCTCGACCGGGATCTCTGGAAACACCATATATTTT.

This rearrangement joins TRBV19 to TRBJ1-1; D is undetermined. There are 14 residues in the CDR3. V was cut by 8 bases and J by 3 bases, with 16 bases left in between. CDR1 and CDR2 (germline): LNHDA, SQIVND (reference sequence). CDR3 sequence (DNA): TGTGCCAGTGGCCGCGGGGTTCGGGACACTGAAGCTTTCTTT. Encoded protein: CASGRGVRDTEAFF.

The CDR3 DNA is TGTGCCAGTAGTCGGGACAGGGACGATCAGCCCCAGCATTTT. Translated, it gives CASSRDRDDQPQHF. This chain uses TRBV19 with TRBJ1-5, with 9 nucleotides matching TRBD1. The V segment lost 5 bases and the J segment 5 bases; nucleotides outside the gene matches: 4. This CDR3 spans 14 amino acids. Germline CDR1 LNHDA, CDR2 SQIVND (reference sequence).